This is a list of T cell receptor beta chains from one sample in a study of Graves' ophthalmopathy and Graves' hyperthyroidism. TCRdb itself ran the multiplex PCR reads through MiXCR, one entry per CDR3 protein. Of 350,000 or so distinct CDR3 sequences in the sample, 15% to 20% are singletons; the top ten hold about 12%. The sample taken for sequencing was peripheral blood. These receptors all come from an adult man with Graves' ophthalmopathy. Both conserved end residues are part of each CDR3.

j_call v_call cdr3_aa
TRBJ2-2 TRBV6-1 CASSVAGASNTGELFF
TRBJ2-2 TRBV6-5 CASSYGRGRTGELFF
TRBJ2-5 TRBV2 CASSRDRNRETQYF
TRBJ2-7 TRBV28 CASSLWDRLEQYF
TRBJ2-6 TRBV6-5 CASSYSGAPGANVLTF
TRBJ2-5 TRBV2 CASQTGGRETQYF
TRBJ2-7 TRBV7-3 CASSLIGGAVEQYF
TRBJ1-1 TRBV6-2/TRBV6-3 CASNDRGAGEAFF
TRBJ1-1 TRBV18 CASSLTGTADTEAFF
TRBJ1-1 TRBV20-1 CSAPSGPYMNTEAFF
TRBJ1-5 TRBV20-1 CSALRGDRGGLQPQHF
TRBJ2-7 TRBV7-8 CASSLAGGERYEQYF
TRBJ1-1 TRBV12-3/TRBV12-4 CASSLGRGKAFF
TRBJ1-2 TRBV15 CATSSTLGDHYGYSF
TRBJ1-1 TRBV27 CASSLSVATEAFF
TRBJ2-7 TRBV28 CASRLSAYEQYF
TRBJ1-5 TRBV6-2/TRBV6-3 CASRRSYSNQPQHF
TRBJ2-7 TRBV11-2 CASSGVRRRGPLEQYF
TRBJ1-6 TRBV12-3/TRBV12-4 CASSLRTSSYNSPLHF
TRBJ1-5 TRBV7-8 CASSLVGKHQPQHF
TRBJ2-2 TRBV19 CASAPGRSNTGELFF
TRBJ1-2 TRBV12-3/TRBV12-4 CASSFGGNNYGYTF
TRBJ2-7 TRBV7-9 CASSLAGTGIREQYF
TRBJ2-5 TRBV2 CASSPILQETQYF
TRBJ2-5 TRBV4-3 CASSRDPAGTQYF
TRBJ2-7 TRBV30 CAWRDRDEQYF
TRBJ1-3 TRBV11-2 CASSVTGAVTGNTIYF
TRBJ2-7 TRBV15 CATSRDMANRQYF
TRBJ2-1 TRBV20-1 CSAYPGLGGSYNEQFF
TRBJ2-5 TRBV12-5 CASGLDTGLQETQYF
TRBJ2-7 TRBV20-1 CSASGQPSYEQYF
TRBJ2-7 TRBV7-2 CASSLIGTQNYEQYF
TRBJ1-2 TRBV18 CANSPSYGYTF
TRBJ2-7 TRBV19 CASSIVDGTSSYEQYF
TRBJ2-7 TRBV20-1 CSAPNSPGPIAYEQYF